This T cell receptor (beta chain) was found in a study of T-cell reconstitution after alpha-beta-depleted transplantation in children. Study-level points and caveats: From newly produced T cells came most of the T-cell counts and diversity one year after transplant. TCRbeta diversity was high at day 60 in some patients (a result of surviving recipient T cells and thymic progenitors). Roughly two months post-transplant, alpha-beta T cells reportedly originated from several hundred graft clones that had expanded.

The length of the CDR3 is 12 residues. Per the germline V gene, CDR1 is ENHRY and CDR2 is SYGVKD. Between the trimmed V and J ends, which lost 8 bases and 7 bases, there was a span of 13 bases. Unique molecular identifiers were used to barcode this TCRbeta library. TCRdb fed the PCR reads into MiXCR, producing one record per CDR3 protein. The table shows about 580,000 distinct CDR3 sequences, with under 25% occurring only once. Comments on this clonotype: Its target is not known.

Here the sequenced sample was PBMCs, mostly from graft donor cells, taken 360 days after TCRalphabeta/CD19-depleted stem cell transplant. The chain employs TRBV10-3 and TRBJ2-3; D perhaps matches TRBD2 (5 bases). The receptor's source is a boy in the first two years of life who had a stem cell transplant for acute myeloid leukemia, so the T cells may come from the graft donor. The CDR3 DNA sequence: TGTGCCATCCAGAGGGCGGGCTATACGCAGTATTTT. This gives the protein CAIQRAGYTQYF.